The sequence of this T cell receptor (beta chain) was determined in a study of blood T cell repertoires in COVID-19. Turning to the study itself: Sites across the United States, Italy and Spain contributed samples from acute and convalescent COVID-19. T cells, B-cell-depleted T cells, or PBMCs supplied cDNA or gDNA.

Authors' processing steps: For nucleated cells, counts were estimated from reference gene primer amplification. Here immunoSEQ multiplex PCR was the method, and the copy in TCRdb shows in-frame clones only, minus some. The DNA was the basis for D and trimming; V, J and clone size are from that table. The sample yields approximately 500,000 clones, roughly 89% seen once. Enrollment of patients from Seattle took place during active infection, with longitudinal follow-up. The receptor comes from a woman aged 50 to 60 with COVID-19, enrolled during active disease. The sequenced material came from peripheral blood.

This chain's CDR3 is CASSPSAGGQETQYF. In nucleotides, the CDR3 is TGTGCCAGCAGCCCTTCAGCGGGGGGGCAAGAGACCCAGTACTTC. This rearrangement joins TRBV7-3 to TRBJ2-5; 10 positions agree with TRBD2. Germline CDR1 SGHTA, CDR2 FQGTGA. The CDR3 totals 15 residues. V trimming: 5 bases; J trimming: 2 bases; junction bases outside the gene matches: 5.